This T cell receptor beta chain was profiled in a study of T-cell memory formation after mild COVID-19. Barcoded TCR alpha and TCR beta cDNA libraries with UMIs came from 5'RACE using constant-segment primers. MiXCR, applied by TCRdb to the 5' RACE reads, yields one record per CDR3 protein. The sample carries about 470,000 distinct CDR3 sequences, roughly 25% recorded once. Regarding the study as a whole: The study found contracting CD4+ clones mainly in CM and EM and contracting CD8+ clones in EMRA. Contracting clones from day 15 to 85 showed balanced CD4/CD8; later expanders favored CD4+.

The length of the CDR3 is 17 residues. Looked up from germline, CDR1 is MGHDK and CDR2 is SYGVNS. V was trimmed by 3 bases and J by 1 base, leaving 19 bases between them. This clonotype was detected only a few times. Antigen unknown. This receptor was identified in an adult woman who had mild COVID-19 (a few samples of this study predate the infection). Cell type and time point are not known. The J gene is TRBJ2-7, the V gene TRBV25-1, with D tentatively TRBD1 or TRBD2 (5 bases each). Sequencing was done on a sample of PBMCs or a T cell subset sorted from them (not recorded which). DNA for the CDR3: TGTGCCAGCAGTGATAGCTGGGGAGAGGGACCTTCCTACGAGCAGTACTTC. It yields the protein CASSDSWGEGPSYEQYF.